This T cell receptor (beta chain) was captured by sequencing in a study of T cell therapy after organ transplantation. Study overall: T cells were expanded 2 to 3 weeks with 30 CMV class I/II epitopes. Long-term post-therapy samples: blood collected 20 to 29 weeks after completing therapy. Study outcomes and limitations: Nonresponder repertoires showed strong pretherapy expansions, barely changing post-therapy.

The sample's time point: 20-29 weeks after completion of therapy. V lost 2 bases and J lost 1, with 16 bases in between. The CDR3 covers 17 residues. From germline, CDR1 is LGHNA and CDR2 YNFKEQ. As for this clone: The antigen is unknown.

Measured with immunoSEQ multiplex PCR; TCRdb has only the in-frame clones, and not every one. The sample lists 17,000 or so clones, 85% seen once, with about a third in the top ten. Sequenced material: CD8+ T cells from blood, taken after autologous CMV-specific T cell therapy. This chain links TRBV4-2 with TRBJ2-3; D possibly uses TRBD1 or TRBD2 (5 bases each). This TCR was sampled from a human patient who had received a solid organ transplant and had CMV disease. The T cells may come from the graft donor. CDR3 nucleotides: TGTGCCAGCAGCCAAACTACCGGGACGGACCGCACAGATACGCAGTATTTT. Residues: CASSQTTGTDRTDTQYF.